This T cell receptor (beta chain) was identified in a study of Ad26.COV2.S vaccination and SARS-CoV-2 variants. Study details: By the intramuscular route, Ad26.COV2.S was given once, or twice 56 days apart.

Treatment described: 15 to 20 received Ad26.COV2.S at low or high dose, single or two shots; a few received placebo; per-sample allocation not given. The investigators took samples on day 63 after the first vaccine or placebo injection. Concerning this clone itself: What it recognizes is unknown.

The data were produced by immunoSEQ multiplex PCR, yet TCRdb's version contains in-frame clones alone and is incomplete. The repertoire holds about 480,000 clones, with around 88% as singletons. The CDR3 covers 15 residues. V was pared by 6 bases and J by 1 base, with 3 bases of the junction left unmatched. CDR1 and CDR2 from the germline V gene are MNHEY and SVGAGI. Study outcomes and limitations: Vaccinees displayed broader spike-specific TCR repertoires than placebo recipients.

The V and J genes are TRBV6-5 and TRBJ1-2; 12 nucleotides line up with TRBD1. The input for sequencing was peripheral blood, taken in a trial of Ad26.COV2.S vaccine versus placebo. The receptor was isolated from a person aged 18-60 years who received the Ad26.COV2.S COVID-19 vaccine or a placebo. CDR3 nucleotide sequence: TGTGCCAGCAGGGGACAGGGGGCGATTAACTATGGCTACACCTTC. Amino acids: CASRGQGAINYGYTF.